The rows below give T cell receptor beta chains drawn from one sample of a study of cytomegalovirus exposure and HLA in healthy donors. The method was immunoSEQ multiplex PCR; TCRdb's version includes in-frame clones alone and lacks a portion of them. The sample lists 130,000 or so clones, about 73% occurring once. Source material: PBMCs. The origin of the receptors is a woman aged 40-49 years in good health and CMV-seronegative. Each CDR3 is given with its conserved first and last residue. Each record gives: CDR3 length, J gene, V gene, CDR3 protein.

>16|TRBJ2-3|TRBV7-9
CASSLFRTGSTDTQYF
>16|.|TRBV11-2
CASSLGPAGLSYEQYF
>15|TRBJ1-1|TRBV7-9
CASSLALEGWTEAFF
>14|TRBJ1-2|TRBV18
CASSPGRTIDGYTF
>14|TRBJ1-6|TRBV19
CASSMSRDNSPLHF
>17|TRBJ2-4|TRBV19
CASSIVQGGLAKNIQYF
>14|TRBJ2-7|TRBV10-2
CASSDRGFSYEQYF
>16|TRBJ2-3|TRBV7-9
CANELLNRGLTDTQYF
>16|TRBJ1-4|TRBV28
CASIQRGGQSNEKLFF
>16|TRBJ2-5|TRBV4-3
CASSPGAGTEEETQYF
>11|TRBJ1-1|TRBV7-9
CSSSSGFPAFF
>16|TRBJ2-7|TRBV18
CASSLNYGQGVDEQYF
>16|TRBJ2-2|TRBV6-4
CASRKTGGAGTGELFF
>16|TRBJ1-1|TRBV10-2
CASSDPAGTGNTEAFF
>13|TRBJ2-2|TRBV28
CASTPQRAGELFF
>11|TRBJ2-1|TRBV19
CASLSYNEQFF
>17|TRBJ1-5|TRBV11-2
CASSLGRGRAGNQPQHF